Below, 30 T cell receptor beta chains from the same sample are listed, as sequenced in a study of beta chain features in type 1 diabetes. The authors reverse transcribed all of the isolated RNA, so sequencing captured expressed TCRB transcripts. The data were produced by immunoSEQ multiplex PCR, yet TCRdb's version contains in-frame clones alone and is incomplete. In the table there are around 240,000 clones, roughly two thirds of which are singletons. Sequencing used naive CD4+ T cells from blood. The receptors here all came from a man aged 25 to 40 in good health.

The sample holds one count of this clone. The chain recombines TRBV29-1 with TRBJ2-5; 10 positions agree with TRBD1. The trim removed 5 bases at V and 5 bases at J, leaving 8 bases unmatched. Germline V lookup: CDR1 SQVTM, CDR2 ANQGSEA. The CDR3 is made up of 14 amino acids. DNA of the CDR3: TGCAGCGTTAGGGACAGGGGTGGGGAGGAGACCCAGTACTTC. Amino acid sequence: CSVRDRGGEETQYF.

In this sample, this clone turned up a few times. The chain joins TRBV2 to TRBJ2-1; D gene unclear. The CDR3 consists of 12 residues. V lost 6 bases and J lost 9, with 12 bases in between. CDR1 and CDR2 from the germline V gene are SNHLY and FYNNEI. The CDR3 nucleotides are TGTGCCAGCAGCGAGACTGATATTGAGCAGTTCTTC. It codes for CASSETDIEQFF.

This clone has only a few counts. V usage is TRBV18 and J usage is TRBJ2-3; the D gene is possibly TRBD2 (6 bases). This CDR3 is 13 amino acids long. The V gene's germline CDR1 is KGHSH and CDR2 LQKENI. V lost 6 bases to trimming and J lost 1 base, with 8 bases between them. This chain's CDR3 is CASSLARTDTQYF. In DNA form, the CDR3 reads TGTGCCAGCTCCCTAGCGCGCACAGATACGCAGTATTTT.

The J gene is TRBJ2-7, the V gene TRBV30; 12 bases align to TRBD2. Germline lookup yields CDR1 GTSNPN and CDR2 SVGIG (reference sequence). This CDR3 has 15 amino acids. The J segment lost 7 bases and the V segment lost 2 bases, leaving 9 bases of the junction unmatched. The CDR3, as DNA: TGTGCCTGGAGTCACGGACTAGCGGGAATGGGGGAGCAGTACTTC. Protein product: CAWSHGLAGMGEQYF.

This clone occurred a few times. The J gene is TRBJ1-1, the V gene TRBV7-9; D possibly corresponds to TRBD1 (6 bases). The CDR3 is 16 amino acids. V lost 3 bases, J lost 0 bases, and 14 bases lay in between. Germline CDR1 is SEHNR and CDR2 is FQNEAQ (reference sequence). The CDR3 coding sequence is TGTGCCAGCAGCTTCCTTCCGGGACAACTGAACACTGAAGCTTTCTTT. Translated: CASSFLPGQLNTEAFF.

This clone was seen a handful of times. The CDR3 DNA is TGTGCCTGGAGTGACCCGGACAGGGATAACGAGCAGTACTTC. Translation gives CAWSDPDRDNEQYF. The chain couples TRBV30 to TRBJ2-7, with 8 bases identical to TRBD1. This CDR3 is 14 amino acids long. The germline CDR1 and CDR2 sequences are GTSNPN and SVGIG (reference sequence). V was pared by 1 base and J by 5 bases, with 7 bases of the junction left unmatched. Looking up the rest from reference TRBV30 and TRBJ2-7 gives the full variable domain: SQTIHQWPATLVQPVGSPLSLECTVEGTSNPNLYWYRQAAGRGLQLLFYSVGIGQISSEVPQNLSASRPQDRQFILSSKKLLLSDSGFYLCAWSDPDRDNEQYFGPGTRLTVT.

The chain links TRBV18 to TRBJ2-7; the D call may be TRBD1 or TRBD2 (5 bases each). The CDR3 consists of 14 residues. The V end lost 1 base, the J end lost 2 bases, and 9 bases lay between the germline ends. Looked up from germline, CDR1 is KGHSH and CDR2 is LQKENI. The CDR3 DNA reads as TGTGCCAGCTCACCACTCAAGGGACCCTACGAGCAGTACTTC. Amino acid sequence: CASSPLKGPYEQYF.

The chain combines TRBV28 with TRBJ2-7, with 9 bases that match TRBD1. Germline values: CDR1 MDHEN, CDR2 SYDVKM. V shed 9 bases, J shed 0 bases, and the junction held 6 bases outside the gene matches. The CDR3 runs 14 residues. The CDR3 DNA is TGTGCCAGTGCCGGGACAGGGCCCTCCTACGAGCAGTACTTC. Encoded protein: CASAGTGPSYEQYF.

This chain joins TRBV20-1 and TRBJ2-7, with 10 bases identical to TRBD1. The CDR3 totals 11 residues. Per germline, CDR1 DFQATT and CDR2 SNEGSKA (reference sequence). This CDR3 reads CVPGQGNEQYF. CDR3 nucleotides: TGCGTTCCGGGACAGGGGAACGAGCAGTACTTC.

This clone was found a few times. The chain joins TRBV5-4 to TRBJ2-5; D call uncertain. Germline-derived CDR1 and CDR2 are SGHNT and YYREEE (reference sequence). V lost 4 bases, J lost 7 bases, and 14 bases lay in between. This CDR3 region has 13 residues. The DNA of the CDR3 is TGTGCCAGCAGCAATACCCTCCTTGGGACCCAGTACTTC. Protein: CASSNTLLGTQYF.

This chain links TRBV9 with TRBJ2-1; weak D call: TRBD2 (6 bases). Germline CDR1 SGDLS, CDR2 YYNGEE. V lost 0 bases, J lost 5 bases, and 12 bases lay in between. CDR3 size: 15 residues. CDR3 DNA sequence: TGTGCCAGCAGCGTAGCGGGAGCTAGGAACAATGAGCAGTTCTTC. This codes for CASSVAGARNNEQFF.

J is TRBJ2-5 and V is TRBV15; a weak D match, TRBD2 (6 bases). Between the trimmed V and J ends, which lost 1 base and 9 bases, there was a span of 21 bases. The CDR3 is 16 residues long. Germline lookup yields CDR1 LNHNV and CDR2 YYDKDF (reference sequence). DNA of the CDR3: TGTGCCACCAGCAGAGGAGAAAAGCGGATAGGGGAGGCCCAGTACTTC. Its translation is CATSRGEKRIGEAQYF. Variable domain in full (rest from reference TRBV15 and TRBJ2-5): DAMVIQNPRYQVTQFGKPVTLSCSQTLNHNVMYWYQQKSSQAPKLLFHYYDKDFNNEADTPDNFQSRRPNTSFCFLDIRSPGLGDTAMYLCATSRGEKRIGEAQYFGPGTRLLVL.

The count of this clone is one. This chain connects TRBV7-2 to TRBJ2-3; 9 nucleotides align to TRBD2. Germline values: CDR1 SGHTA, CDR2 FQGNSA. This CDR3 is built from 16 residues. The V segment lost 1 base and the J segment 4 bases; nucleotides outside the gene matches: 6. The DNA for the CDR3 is TGTGCCAGCAGCTTAGATGGTGGCGGGGGGGCAGATACGCAGTATTTT. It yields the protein CASSLDGGGGADTQYF. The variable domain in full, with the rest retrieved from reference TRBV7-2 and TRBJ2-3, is GAGVSQSPSNKVTEKGKDVELRCDPISGHTALYWYRQSLGQGLEFLIYFQGNSAPDKSGLPSDRFSAERTGGSVSTLTIQRTQQEDSAVYLCASSLDGGGGADTQYFGPGTRLTVL.

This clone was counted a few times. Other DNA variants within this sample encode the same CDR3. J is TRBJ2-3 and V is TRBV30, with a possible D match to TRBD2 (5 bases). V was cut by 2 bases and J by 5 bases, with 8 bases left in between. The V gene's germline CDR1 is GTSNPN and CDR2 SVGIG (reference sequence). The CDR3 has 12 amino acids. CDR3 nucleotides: TGTGCCTGGAGTCCCGGGGAAGATACGCAGTATTTT. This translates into CAWSPGEDTQYF. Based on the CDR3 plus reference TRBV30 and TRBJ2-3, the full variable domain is SQTIHQWPATLVQPVGSPLSLECTVEGTSNPNLYWYRQAAGRGLQLLFYSVGIGQISSEVPQNLSASRPQDRQFILSSKKLLLSDSGFYLCAWSPGEDTQYFGPGTRLTVL.

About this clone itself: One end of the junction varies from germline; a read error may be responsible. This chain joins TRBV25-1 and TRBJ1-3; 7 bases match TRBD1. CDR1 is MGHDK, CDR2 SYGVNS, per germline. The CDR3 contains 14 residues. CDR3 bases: TGTGCCAGCCGTGAGACAGGGATGGGAAACACCATATATTTT. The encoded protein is CASRETGMGNTIYF.

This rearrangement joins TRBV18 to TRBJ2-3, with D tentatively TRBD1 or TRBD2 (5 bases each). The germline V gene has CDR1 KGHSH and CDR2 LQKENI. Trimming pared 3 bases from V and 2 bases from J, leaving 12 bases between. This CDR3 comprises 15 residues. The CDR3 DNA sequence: TGTGCCAGCTCACCCGGAAGCGGACACACAGATACGCAGTATTTT. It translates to CASSPGSGHTDTQYF.

CDR3 sequence: CASSRSGQVDGYTF. As DNA, the CDR3 is TGTGCCAGCTCTCGATCAGGACAGGTGGATGGCTACACCTTC. The chain couples TRBV18 to TRBJ1-2, with TRBD1 matching over 7 bases. The CDR3 totals 14 residues. The V segment lost 6 bases and the J segment 6 bases; nucleotides outside the gene matches: 10. Germline V gives CDR1 KGHSH, CDR2 LQKENI.

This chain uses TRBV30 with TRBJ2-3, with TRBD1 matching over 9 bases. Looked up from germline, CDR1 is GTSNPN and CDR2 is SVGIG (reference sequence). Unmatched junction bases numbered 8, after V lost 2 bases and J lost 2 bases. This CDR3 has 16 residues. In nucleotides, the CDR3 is TGTGCCTGGAGTTCCCGTGGACAGGGGCACACAGATACGCAGTATTTT. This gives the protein CAWSSRGQGHTDTQYF.

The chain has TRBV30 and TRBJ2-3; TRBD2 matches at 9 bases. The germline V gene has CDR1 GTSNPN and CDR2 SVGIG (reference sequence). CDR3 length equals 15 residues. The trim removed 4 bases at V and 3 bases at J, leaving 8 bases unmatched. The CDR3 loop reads CAWTKWAGGTDTQYF. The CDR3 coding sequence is TGTGCCTGGACCAAATGGGCGGGGGGGACAGATACGCAGTATTTT. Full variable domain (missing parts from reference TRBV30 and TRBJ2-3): SQTIHQWPATLVQPVGSPLSLECTVEGTSNPNLYWYRQAAGRGLQLLFYSVGIGQISSEVPQNLSASRPQDRQFILSSKKLLLSDSGFYLCAWTKWAGGTDTQYFGPGTRLTVL.

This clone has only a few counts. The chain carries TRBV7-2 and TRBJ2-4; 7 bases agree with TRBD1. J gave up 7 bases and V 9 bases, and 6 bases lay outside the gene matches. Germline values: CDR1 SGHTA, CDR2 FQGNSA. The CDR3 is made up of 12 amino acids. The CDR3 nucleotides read TGTGCCAGTCGACAGGGTGGGAACATTCAGTACTTC. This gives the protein CASRQGGNIQYF.

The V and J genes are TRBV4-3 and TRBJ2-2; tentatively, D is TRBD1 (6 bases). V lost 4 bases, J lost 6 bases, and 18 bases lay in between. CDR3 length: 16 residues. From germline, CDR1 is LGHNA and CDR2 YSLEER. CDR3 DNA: TGCGCCAGCAGCCCTTTCGCCGACCACAGGGCCGGGGAGCTGTTTTTT. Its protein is CASSPFADHRAGELFF.

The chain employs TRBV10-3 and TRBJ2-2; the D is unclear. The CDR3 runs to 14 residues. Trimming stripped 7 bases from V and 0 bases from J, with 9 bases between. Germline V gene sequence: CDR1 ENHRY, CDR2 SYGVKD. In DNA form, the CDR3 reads TGTGCCATCACGAACGGAGCGAACACCGGGGAGCTGTTTTTT. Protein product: CAITNGANTGELFF.

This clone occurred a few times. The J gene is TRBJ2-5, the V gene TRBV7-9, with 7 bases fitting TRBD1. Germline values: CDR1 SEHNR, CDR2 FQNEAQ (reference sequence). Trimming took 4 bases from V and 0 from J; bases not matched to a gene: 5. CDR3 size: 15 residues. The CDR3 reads CASSSGQTYQETQYF. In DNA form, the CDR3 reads TGTGCCAGCAGCTCGGGACAGACGTACCAAGAGACCCAGTACTTC.

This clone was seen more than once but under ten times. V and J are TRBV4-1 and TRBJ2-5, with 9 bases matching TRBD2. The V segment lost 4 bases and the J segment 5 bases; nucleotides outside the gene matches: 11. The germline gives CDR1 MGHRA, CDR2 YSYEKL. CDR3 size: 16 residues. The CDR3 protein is CASSRGLALHRETQYF. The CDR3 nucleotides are TGCGCCAGCAGCCGGGGACTAGCCCTACATAGGGAGACCCAGTACTTC.

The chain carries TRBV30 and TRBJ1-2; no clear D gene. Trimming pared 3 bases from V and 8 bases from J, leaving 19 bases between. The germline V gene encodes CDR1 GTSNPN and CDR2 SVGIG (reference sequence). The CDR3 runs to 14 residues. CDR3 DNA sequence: TGTGCCTGGAGCGAAGGACTTACATTTGGAGGCTACACCTTC. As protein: CAWSEGLTFGGYTF.

The CDR3 protein is CATGYSQTQYF. DNA of the CDR3: TGTGCCACGGGTTATAGCCAGACCCAGTACTTC. This sequence joins TRBV15 and TRBJ2-5; D uncertain. Trimming shortened V by 9 bases and J by 6 bases, and 11 bases separated the two germline ends. The CDR3 has 11 residues. CDR1 is LNHNV and CDR2 is YYDKDF in the germline V gene (reference sequence). The full variable domain, in which reference TRBV15 and TRBJ2-5 provide the parts outside the CDR3, is DAMVIQNPRYQVTQFGKPVTLSCSQTLNHNVMYWYQQKSSQAPKLLFHYYDKDFNNEADTPDNFQSRRPNTSFCFLDIRSPGLGDTAMYLCATGYSQTQYFGPGTRLLVL.

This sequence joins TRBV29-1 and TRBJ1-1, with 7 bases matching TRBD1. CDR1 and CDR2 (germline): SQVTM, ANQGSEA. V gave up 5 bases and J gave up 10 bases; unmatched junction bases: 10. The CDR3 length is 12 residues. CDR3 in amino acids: CSVQGTDGRAFF. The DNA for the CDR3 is TGCAGCGTTCAAGGGACAGACGGTAGAGCTTTCTTT.

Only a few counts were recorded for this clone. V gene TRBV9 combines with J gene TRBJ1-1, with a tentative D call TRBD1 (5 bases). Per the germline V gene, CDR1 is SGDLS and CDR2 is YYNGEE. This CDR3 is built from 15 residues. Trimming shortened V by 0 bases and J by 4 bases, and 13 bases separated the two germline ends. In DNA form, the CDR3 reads TGTGCCAGCAGCGTAGCTGGGGGGTCGTTCACTGAAGCTTTCTTT. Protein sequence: CASSVAGGSFTEAFF.

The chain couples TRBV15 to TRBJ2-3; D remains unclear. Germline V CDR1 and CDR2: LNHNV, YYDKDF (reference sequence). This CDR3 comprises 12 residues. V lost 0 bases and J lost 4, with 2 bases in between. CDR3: CATSRDPDTQYF. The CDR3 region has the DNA TGTGCCACCAGCAGAGATCCAGATACGCAGTATTTT.

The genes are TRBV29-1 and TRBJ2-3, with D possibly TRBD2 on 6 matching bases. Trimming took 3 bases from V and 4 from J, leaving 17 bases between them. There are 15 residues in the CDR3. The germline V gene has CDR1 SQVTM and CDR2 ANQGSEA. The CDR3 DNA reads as TGCAGCGTTGAGCCGCGGGAAGCCCCCCCAGATACGCAGTATTTT. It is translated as CSVEPREAPPDTQYF.